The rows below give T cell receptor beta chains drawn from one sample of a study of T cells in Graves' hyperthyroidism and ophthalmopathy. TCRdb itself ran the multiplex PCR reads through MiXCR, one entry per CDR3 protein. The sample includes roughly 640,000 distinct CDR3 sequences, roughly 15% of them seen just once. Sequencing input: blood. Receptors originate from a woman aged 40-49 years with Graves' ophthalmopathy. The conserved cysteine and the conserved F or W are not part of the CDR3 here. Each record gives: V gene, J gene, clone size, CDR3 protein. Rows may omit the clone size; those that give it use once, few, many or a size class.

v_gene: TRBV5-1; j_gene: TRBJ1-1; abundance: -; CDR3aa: ASSLVPAGVTEAF
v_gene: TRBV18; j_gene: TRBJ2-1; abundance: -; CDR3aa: ASSPLAGATNEQF
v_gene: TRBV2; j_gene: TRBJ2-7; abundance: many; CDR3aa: ASSVLSGSREQY
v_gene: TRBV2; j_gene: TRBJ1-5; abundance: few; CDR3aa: ASSDLGSSYSNQPQH
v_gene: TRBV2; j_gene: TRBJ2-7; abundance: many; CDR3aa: ASKDGTRYEQY
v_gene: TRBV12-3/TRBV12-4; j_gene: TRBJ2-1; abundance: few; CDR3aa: ASSHPGLASYNEQF
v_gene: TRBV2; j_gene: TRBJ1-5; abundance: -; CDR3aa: ASSEALQDQPQH
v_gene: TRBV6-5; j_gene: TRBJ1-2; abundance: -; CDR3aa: ASSQTSGANYGYT
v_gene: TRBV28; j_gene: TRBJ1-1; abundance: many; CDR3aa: ASSLGQTMNTEAF
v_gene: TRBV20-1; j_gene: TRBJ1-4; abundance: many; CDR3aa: SAAPGSINEKLF
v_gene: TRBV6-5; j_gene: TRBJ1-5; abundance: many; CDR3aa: ASSYSGIGYQPQH
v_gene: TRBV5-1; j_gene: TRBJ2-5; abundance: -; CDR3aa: ASSSYPDRQETQY
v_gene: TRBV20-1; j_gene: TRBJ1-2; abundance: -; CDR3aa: SAQRGDGYGYT
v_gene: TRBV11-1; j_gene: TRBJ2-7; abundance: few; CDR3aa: ASSGGRVHEQY
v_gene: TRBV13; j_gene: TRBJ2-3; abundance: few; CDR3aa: ASTPGYTDTQY
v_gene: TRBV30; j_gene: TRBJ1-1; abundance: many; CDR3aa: AWTGGLNTEAF
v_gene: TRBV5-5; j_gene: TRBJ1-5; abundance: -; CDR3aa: ASSLISVGQPQH
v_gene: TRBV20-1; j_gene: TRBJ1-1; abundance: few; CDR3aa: SVSGPFRTEAF
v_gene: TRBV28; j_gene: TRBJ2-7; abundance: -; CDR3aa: ASSLPPAGGMYGQY
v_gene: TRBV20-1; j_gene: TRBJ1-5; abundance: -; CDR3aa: SASREQGNSQPQH
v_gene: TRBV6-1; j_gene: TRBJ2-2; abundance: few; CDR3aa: ASGQEQNTGELF
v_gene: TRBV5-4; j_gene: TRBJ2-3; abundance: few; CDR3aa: ASMERESGTDTQY
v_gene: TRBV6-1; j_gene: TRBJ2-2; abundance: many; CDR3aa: ASFVGHGTGELF
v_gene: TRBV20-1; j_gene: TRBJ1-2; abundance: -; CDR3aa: SASGTGISYGYT
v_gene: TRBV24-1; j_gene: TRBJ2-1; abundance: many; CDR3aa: ATSDTGTPGNEQF
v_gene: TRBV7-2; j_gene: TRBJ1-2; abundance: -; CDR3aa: ASSLEVNYGYT
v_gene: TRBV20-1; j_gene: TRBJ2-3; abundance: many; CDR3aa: SAVRGTGRGVLDTQY
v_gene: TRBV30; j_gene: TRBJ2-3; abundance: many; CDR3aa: AWRPGTMADTQY